The T cell receptor beta chain under discussion was sequenced for a study of cytomegalovirus exposure and HLA in healthy donors. Study results and caveats: One later analysis reportedly identified an Asian-associated ancestry cluster that showed fewer N-insertions than the roughly 700-donor mean. A later analysis linked a missense DCLRE1C variant to TCR beta V- and J-gene trimming. According to the study, about 180 TCR beta chains were cytomegalovirus-associated.

PCR was performed using 60 Vbeta and 13 Jbeta primers. The table came from immunoSEQ multiplex PCR; TCRdb's copy has only in-frame clones and leaves some out. In the table there are 85,000 to 130,000 clones, approximately 76% of which are singletons. On this clone itself: What it binds is unknown.

V lost 2 bases to trimming and J lost 8 bases; unmatched junction nucleotides: 11. The CDR3 covers 17 residues. Looked up from germline, CDR1 is SGHRS and CDR2 is YFSETQ. Material for sequencing was PBMCs. This receptor was identified in a woman under 30 in good health and CMV-seropositive. The chain employs TRBV5-1 and TRBJ2-2; TRBD2 agrees at 11 bases. The CDR3 DNA sequence: TGCGCCAGCAGCTTCACGACTAGCGGGACTGTCGCGGGGGAGCTGTTTTTT. Its protein is CASSFTTSGTVAGELFF. Using reference TRBV5-1 and TRBJ2-2 for the parts outside the CDR3, the full variable domain is KAGVTQTPRYLIKTRGQQVTLSCSPISGHRSVSWYQQTPGQGLQFLFEYFSETQRNKGNFPGRFSGRQFSNSRSEMNVSTLELGDSALYLCASSFTTSGTVAGELFFGEGSRLTVL.